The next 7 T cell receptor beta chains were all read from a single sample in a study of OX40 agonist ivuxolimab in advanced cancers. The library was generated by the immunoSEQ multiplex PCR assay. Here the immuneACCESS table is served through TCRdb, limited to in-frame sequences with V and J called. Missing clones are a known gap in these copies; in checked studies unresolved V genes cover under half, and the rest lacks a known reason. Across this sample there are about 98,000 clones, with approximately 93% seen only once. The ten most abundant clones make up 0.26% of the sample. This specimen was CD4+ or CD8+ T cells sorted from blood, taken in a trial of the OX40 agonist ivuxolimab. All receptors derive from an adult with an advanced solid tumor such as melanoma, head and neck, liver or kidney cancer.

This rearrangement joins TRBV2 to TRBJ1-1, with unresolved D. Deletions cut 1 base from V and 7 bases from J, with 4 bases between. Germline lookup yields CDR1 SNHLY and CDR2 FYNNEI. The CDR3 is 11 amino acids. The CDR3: CASSEVIEAFF. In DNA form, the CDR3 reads TGTGCCAGCAGTGAAGTGATTGAAGCTTTCTTT.

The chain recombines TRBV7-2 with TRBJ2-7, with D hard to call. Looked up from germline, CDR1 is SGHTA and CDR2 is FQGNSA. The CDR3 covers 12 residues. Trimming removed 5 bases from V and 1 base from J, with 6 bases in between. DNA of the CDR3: TGTGCCAGCAGCCCCAGATCCTACGAGCAGTACTTC. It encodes CASSPRSYEQYF.

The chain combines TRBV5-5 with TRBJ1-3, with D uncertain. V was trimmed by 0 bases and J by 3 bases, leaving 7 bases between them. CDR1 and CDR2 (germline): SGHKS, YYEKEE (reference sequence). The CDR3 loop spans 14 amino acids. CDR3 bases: TGTGCCAGCAGCTTGGTTCCGGATGGAAACACCATATATTTT. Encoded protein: CASSLVPDGNTIYF.

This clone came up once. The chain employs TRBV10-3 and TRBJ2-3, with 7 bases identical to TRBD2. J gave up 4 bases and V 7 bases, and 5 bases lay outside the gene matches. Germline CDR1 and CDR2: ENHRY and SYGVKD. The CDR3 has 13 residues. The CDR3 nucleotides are TGTGCCATCAATCCGAGCGGGGCAGATACGCAGTATTTT. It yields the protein CAINPSGADTQYF.

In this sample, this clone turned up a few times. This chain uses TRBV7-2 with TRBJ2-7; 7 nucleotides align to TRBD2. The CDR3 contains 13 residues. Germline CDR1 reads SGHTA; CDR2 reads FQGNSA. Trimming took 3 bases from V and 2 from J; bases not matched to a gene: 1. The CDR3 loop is CASSFGLAYEQYV. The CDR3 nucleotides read TGTGCCAGCAGCTTTGGACTAGCCTACGAGCAGTACGTC.

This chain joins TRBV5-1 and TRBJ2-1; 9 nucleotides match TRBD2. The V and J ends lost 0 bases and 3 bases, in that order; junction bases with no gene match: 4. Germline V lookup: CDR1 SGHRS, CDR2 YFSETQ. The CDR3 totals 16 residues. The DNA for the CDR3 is TGCGCCAGCAGCTTGGATGCGGGAGGGGGCTACAATGAGCAGTTCTTC. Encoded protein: CASSLDAGGGYNEQFF. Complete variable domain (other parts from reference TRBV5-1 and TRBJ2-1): KAGVTQTPRYLIKTRGQQVTLSCSPISGHRSVSWYQQTPGQGLQFLFEYFSETQRNKGNFPGRFSGRQFSNSRSEMNVSTLELGDSALYLCASSLDAGGGYNEQFFGPGTRLTVL.

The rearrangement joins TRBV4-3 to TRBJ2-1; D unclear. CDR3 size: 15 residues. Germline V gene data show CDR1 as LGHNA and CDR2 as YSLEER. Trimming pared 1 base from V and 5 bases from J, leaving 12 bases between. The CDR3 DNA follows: TGCGCCAGCAGCCAAGCCCCGCCAGATGACAATGAGCAGTTCTTC. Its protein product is CASSQAPPDDNEQFF.